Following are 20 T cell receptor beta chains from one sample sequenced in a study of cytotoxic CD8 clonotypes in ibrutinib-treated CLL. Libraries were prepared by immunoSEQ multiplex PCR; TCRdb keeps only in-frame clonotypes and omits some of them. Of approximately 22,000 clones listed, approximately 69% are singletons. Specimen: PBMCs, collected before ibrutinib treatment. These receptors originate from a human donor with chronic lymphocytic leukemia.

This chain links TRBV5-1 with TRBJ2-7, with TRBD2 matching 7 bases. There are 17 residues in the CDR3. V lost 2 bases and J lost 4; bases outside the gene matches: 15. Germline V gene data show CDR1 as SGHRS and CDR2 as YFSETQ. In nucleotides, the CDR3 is TGCGCCAGCAGCTTTACAGGACTAGTCGTTTCCGAATACGAGCAGTACTTC. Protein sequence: CASSFTGLVVSEYEQYF.

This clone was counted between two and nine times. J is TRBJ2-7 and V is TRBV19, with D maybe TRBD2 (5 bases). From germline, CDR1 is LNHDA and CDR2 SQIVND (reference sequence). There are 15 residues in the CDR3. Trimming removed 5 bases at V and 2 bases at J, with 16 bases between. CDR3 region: CASSSLLAGPYEQYF. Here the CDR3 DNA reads TGTGCCAGTAGTTCGCTTCTGGCGGGCCCCTACGAGCAGTACTTC.

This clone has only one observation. The CDR3 protein is CASSRGLAGGPSDEQFF. CDR3 DNA sequence: TGCGCCAGCAGCCGGGGACTAGCGGGAGGGCCCTCCGATGAGCAGTTCTTC. The chain is built from TRBV4-1 and TRBJ2-1; 16 nucleotides match TRBD2. With 4 bases clipped from V and 8 bases from J, the junction kept 8 bases outside the gene matches. Germline V gene data show CDR1 as MGHRA and CDR2 as YSYEKL. The CDR3 runs 17 residues.

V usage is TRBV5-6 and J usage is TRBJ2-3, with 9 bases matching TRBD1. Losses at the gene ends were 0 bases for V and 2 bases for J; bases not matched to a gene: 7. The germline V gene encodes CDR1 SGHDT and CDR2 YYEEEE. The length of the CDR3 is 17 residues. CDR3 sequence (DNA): TGTGCCAGCAGCTTGGATGCGACAGGGGGATACACAGATACGCAGTATTTT. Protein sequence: CASSLDATGGYTDTQYF. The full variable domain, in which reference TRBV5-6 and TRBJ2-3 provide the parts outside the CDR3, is DAGVTQSPTHLIKTRGQQVTLRCSPKSGHDTVSWYQQALGQGPQFIFQYYEEEERQRGNFPDRFSGHQFPNYSSELNVNALLLGDSALYLCASSLDATGGYTDTQYFGPGTRLTVL.

CDR3 residues: CASSQGVVSGANVLTF. CDR3 bases: TGCGCCAGCAGCCAAGGGGTTGTCTCTGGGGCCAACGTCCTGACTTTC. The rearrangement joins TRBV4-3 to TRBJ2-6, with unresolved D. The CDR3 contains 16 residues. Trimming cost V 1 base and J 0 bases, with 7 bases left between them. The germline gives CDR1 LGHNA, CDR2 YSLEER.

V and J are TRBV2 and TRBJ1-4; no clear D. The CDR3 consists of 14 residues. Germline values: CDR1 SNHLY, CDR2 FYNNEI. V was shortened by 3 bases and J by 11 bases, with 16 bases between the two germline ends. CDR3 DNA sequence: TGTGCCAGCAGTGATAGCCGGGTCGGGTCGAAACTGTTTTTT. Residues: CASSDSRVGSKLFF.

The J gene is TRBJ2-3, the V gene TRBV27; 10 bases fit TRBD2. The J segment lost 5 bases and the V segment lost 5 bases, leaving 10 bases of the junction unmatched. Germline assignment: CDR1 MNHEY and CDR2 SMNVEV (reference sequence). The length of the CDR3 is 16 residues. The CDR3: CASSPKSGRAGDTQYF. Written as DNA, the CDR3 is TGTGCCAGCAGTCCGAAGAGCGGGAGGGCCGGAGATACGCAGTATTTT.

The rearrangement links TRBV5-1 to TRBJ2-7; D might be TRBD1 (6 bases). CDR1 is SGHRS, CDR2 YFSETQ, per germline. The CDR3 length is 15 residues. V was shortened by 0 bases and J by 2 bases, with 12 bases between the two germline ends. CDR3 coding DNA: TGCGCCAGCAGCTTGGCGGCAGGGGTGACCTACGAGCAGTACTTC. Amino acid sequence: CASSLAAGVTYEQYF.

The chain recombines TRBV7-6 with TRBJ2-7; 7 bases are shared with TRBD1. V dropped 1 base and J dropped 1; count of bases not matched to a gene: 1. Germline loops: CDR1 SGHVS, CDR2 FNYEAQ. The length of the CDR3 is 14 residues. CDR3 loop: CASSLDRGSYEQYF. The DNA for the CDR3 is TGTGCCAGCAGCTTAGACAGGGGATCCTACGAGCAGTACTTC.

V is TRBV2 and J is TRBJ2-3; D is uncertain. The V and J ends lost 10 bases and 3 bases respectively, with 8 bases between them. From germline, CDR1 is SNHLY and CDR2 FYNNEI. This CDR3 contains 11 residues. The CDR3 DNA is TGTGCCAACCGACTTACAGATACGCAGTATTTT. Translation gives CANRLTDTQYF. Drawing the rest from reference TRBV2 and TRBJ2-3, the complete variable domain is EPEVTQTPSHQVTQMGQEVILRCVPISNHLYFYWYRQILGQKVEFLVSFYNNEISEKSEIFDDQFSVERPDGSNFTLKIRSTKLEDSAMYFCANRLTDTQYFGPGTRLTVL.

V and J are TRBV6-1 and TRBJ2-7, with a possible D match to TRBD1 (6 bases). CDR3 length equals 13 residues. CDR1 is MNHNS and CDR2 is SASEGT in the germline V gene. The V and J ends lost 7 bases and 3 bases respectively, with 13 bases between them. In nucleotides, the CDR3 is TGTGCCAGCACCTTAGGACAGCTCTACGAGCAGTACTTC. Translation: CASTLGQLYEQYF.

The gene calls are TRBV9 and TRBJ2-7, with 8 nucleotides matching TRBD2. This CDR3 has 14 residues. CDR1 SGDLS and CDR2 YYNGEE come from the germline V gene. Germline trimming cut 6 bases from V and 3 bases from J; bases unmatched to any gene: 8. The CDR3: CASNRDGGGYEQYF. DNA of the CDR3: TGTGCCAGCAACCGGGACGGGGGGGGCTACGAGCAGTACTTC.

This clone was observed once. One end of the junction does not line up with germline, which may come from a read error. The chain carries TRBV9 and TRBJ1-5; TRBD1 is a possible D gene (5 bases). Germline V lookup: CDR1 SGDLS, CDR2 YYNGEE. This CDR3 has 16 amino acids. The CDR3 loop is CASSVGDSISYQPQHF. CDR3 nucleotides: TGTGCCAGCAGCGTAGGAGACAGTATTAGCTATCAGCCCCAGCATTTT.

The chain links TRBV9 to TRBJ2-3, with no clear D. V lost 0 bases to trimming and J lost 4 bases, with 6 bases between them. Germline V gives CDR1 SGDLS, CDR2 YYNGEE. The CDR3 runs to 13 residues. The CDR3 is CASSVANADTQYF. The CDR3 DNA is TGTGCCAGCAGCGTAGCTAATGCAGATACGCAGTATTTT.

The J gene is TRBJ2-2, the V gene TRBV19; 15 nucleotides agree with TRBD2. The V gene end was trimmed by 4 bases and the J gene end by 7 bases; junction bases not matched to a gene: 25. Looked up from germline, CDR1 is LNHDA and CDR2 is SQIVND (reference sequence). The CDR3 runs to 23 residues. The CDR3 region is CASSNWLSPGLAGGPFGGGELFF. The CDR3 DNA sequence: TGTGCCAGTAGTAATTGGTTAAGCCCGGGACTAGCGGGAGGTCCTTTTGGTGGCGGGGAGCTGTTTTTT. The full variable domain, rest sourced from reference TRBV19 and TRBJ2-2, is DGGITQSPKYLFRKEGQNVTLSCEQNLNHDAMYWYRQDPGQGLRLIYYSQIVNDFQKGDIAEGYSVSREKKESFPLTVTSAQKNPTAFYLCASSNWLSPGLAGGPFGGGELFFGEGSRLTVL.

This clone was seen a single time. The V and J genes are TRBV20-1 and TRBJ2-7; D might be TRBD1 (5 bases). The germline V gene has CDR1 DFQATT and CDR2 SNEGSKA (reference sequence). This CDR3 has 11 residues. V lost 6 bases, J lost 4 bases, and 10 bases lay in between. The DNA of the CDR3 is TGCAGTGCCCCGGACAATTACGAGCAGTACTTC. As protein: CSAPDNYEQYF.

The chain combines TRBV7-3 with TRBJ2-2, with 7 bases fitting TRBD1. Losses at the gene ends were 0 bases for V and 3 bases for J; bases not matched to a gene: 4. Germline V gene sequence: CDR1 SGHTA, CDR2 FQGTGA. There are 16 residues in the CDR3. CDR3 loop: CASSLTQGWHTGELFF. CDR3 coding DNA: TGTGCCAGCAGCTTAACACAGGGGTGGCACACCGGGGAGCTGTTTTTT. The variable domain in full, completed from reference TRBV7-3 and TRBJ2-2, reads GAGVSQTPSNKVTEKGKYVELRCDPISGHTALYWYRQSLGQGPEFLIYFQGTGAADDSGLPNDRFFAVRPEGSVSTLKIQRTERGDSAVYLCASSLTQGWHTGELFFGEGSRLTVL.

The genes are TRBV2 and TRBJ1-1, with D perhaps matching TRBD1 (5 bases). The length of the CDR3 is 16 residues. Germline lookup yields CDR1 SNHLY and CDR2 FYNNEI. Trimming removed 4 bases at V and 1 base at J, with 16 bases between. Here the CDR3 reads CASSGGLEPANTEAFF. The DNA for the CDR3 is TGTGCCAGCAGTGGGGGGTTGGAACCGGCGAACACTGAAGCTTTCTTT.

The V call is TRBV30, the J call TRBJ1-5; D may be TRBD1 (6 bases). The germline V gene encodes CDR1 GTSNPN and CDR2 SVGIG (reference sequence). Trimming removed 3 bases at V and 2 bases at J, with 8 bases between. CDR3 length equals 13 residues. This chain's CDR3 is CAWRRGGNQPQHF. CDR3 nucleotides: TGTGCCTGGAGGAGGGGGGGCAATCAGCCCCAGCATTTT.

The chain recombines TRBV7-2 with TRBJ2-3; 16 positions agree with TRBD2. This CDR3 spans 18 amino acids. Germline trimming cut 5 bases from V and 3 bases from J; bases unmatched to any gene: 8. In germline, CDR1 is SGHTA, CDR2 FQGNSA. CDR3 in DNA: TGTGCCAGCAGCCTAGGGACTAGCGGGAGGGCAGGGACAGATACGCAGTATTTT. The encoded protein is CASSLGTSGRAGTDTQYF. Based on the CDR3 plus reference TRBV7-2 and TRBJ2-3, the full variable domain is GAGVSQSPSNKVTEKGKDVELRCDPISGHTALYWYRQSLGQGLEFLIYFQGNSAPDKSGLPSDRFSAERTGGSVSTLTIQRTQQEDSAVYLCASSLGTSGRAGTDTQYFGPGTRLTVL.